The rows below give T cell receptor beta chains drawn from one sample of a study of blood T cell repertoires in COVID-19. Using immunoSEQ multiplex PCR, the repertoire was profiled, and TCRdb retains in-frame clones only, with some absent. The sample has 100,000 to 150,000 clones, around nine tenths seen once. Sample: peripheral blood. These TCRs come from a woman aged 50 to 65 with acute or convalescent COVID-19. Each CDR3 is given with its conserved first and last residue. The D gene is left open where the match is weak. Not every row has a clone size; where given, it reads once, few, many or a size class.

V	size	J	D	length	CDR3	DNA
TRBV6-6	-	TRBJ1-4	-	13	CASGGRGDEKLFF	TGTGCCAGTGGAGGGAGGGGCGATGAAAAACTGTTTTTT
TRBV18	-	TRBJ2-7	-	13	CASSPPGVHEQYF	TGTGCCAGCTCACCACCAGGAGTCCACGAGCAGTACTTC
TRBV7-6	-	TRBJ1-1	-	16	CASSLMDSSLNTEAFF	TGTGCCAGCAGCTTAATGGACAGCTCCTTGAACACTGAAGCTTTCTTT
TRBV18	-	TRBJ1-5	-	16	CASSQYRQDSNQPQHF	TGTGCCAGCTCACAGTACAGACAGGATAGCAATCAGCCCCAGCATTTT
TRBV29-1	-	TRBJ1-4	TRBD1	14	CSFNSGTGEEKLFF	TGCAGCTTTAACTCCGGGACAGGGGAAGAAAAACTGTTTTTT
TRBV7-9	-	TRBJ2-2	TRBD1	15	CASSTGQGVSGELFF	TGTGCCAGCAGCACGGGACAGGGGGTGTCGGGGGAGCTGTTTTTT
TRBV11-2	-	TRBJ1-2	-	14	CASSLTEGSGGYTF	TGTGCCAGCAGCTTGACCGAGGGTAGTGGGGGCTACACCTTC
TRBV6-5	-	TRBJ1-2	-	13	CASTPGGDYGYTF	TGTGCCAGCACCCCAGGAGGGGACTATGGCTACACCTTC
TRBV4-3	-	TRBJ2-7	TRBD1	15	CASSCTGTGGLEQYF	TGCGCCAGCAGCTGCACCGGGACAGGGGGCCTCGAGCAGTACTTC
TRBV5-1	-	TRBJ1-2	TRBD1	15	CASSLRRGTGYGYTF	TGCGCCAGCAGCTTAAGACGCGGGACAGGGTACGGCTACACCTTC
TRBV5-4	few	TRBJ2-1	-	10	CASPSDEQFF	TGTGCCAGCCCCTCAGATGAGCAGTTCTTC
TRBV28	-	TRBJ2-2	-	13	CASTGQNTGELFF	TGTGCCAGCACAGGGCAGAACACCGGGGAGCTGTTTTTT
TRBV7-9	-	TRBJ2-7	-	15	CASSLGTSSSYEQYF	TGTGCCAGCAGCTTAGGCACTTCGAGCTCCTACGAGCAGTACTTC
TRBV29-1	-	TRBJ2-3	-	15	CSVAPPTSRADTQYF	TGCAGCGTTGCCCCCCCCACTAGCAGGGCAGATACGCAGTATTTT
TRBV7-9	-	TRBJ1-2	-	12	CASGFLLAGYTF	TGTGCCAGCGGTTTTCTTTTAGCCGGCTACACCTTC
TRBV19	-	TRBJ2-2	-	16	CASTVGWGLFTGELFF	TGTGCCAGTACCGTGGGCTGGGGACTCTTCACCGGGGAGCTGTTTTTT
TRBV3-1/TRBV3-2	-	TRBJ1-1	TRBD1	14	CASSPLDRATEAFF	TGTGCCAGCAGCCCCCTGGACAGGGCCACTGAAGCTTTCTTT
TRBV5-1	-	TRBJ1-1	TRBD1	15	CASSFGTGQGTEAFF	TGCGCCAGCAGCTTTGGGACAGGGCAGGGCACTGAAGCTTTCTTT
TRBV24-1	-	TRBJ2-3	TRBD2	13	CATSVGGSDTQYF	TGTGCCACCAGTGTGGGGGGGTCAGATACGCAGTATTTT
TRBV10-3	-	TRBJ1-2	-	14	CAISESDRIYGYTF	TGTGCCATCAGTGAGTCTGACAGGATCTATGGCTACACCTTC
TRBV30	-	TRBJ1-6	TRBD1	17	CACPGQVGSSYNSPLHF	TGTGCCTGCCCGGGACAGGTGGGGAGCTCCTATAATTCACCCCTCCACTTT
TRBV19	-	TRBJ2-2	-	12	CASSMGSGELFF	TGTGCCAGTAGTATGGGCTCTGGGGAGCTGTTTTTT
TRBV6-6	-	TRBJ2-7	TRBD2	14	CASSTGTSKYEQYF	TGTGCCAGCAGCACCGGGACTAGTAAATACGAGCAGTACTTC
TRBV12-3/TRBV12-4	-	TRBJ1-1	-	12	CASTRTGSEAFF	TGTGCCAGCACCCGAACAGGGTCTGAAGCTTTCTTT
TRBV12-3/TRBV12-4	-	TRBJ1-2	-	13	CASSLGQFYGYTF	TGTGCCAGCAGTTTAGGGCAGTTCTATGGCTACACCTTC
TRBV16	-	TRBJ1-1	-	14	CASSQVGSDTEAFF	TGTGCCAGCAGTCAAGTCGGGTCCGACACTGAAGCTTTCTTT
TRBV4-3	-	TRBJ1-1	-	16	CASSQDIQGGYTEAFF	TGCGCCAGCAGCCAAGATATACAGGGCGGGTACACTGAAGCTTTCTTT
TRBV7-8	-	TRBJ1-1	-	14	CASSLARSNTEAFF	TGTGCCAGCAGCTTAGCGCGGTCGAACACTGAAGCTTTCTTT
TRBV5-1	-	TRBJ2-7	-	15	CASSLSAGPTYEQYF	TGCGCCAGCAGCCTATCCGCGGGTCCGACCTACGAGCAGTACTTC
TRBV28	-	TRBJ1-2	-	19	CASSFFEGVITLGNYGYTF	TGTGCCAGCAGTTTTTTTGAGGGGGTAATTACCCTTGGCAACTATGGCTACACCTTC
TRBV7-2	-	TRBJ1-1	TRBD1	14	CASSRGQGRTEAFF	TGTGCCAGCAGCAGAGGACAGGGGAGAACTGAAGCTTTCTTT
TRBV7-2	-	TRBJ1-4	TRBD1	14	CASSGDRGGEKLFF	TGTGCCAGCAGCGGGGACAGGGGGGGTGAAAAACTGTTTTTT
TRBV7-3	-	TRBJ1-2	TRBD1	13	CASSLPGGYGYTF	TGTGCCAGCAGCTTGCCAGGGGGCTATGGCTACACCTTC
TRBV14	-	TRBJ2-3	TRBD2	15	CASSEVGLAGEEQYF	TGTGCCAGCAGCGAAGTGGGACTAGCGGGAGAGGAGCAGTATTTT
TRBV6-5	-	TRBJ2-5	TRBD2	11	CASGGGETQYF	TGTGCCAGCGGGGGGGGAGAGACCCAGTACTTC
TRBV7-2	-	TRBJ2-3	TRBD2	19	CASSSPGLAGGPSADTQYF	TGTGCCAGCAGCTCGCCGGGACTAGCGGGAGGGCCGTCGGCAGATACGCAGTATTTT
TRBV30	few	TRBJ1-1	-	15	CAWRTHRLEDTEAFF	TGTGCCTGGAGGACGCACAGGCTAGAGGACACTGAAGCTTTCTTT
TRBV12-3/TRBV12-4	-	TRBJ2-1	-	12	CASSPTRNEQFF	TGTGCCAGCAGCCCGACTAGGAATGAGCAGTTCTTC
TRBV6-5	-	TRBJ2-7	-	15	CASSYSSDGSYEQYF	TGTGCCAGCAGTTACTCGAGCGACGGCTCCTACGAGCAGTACTTC
TRBV11-2	-	TRBJ1-1	-	13	CASSLYVRTEAFF	TGTGCCAGCAGCTTATATGTGCGAACTGAAGCTTTCTTT
TRBV24-1	-	TRBJ2-7	-	12	CATSRGDYEQYF	TGTGCCACCAGTCGCGGGGACTACGAGCAGTACTTC
TRBV6-4	once	TRBJ1-3	TRBD1	20	CASSARGTASSPSPGNTIYF	TGTGCCAGCAGTGCAAGGGGGACAGCGTCTTCTCCAAGTCCTGGAAACACCATATATTTT
TRBV4-2	-	TRBJ1-2	TRBD1	15	CASSQATGGDYGYTF	TGTGCCAGCAGCCAAGCGACAGGGGGGGACTATGGCTACACCTTC
TRBV24-1	-	TRBJ2-5	TRBD2	16	CATSEGLAGVRETQYF	TGTGCCACCAGTGAAGGCCTAGCGGGGGTGAGAGAGACCCAGTACTTC
TRBV19	once	TRBJ1-3	TRBD1	18	CASSRRDSKLFSGNTIYF	TGTGCCAGTAGTCGACGGGACAGTAAGTTGTTCTCTGGAAACACCATATATTTT
TRBV9	-	TRBJ2-2	TRBD1	16	CASSVRPGQGSGELFF	TGTGCCAGCAGCGTTCGACCGGGACAGGGGTCCGGGGAGCTGTTTTTT
TRBV24-1	-	TRBJ2-1	TRBD2	15	CATSGAGGPFTEQFF	TGTGCCACCAGTGGAGCGGGAGGGCCGTTCACTGAGCAGTTCTTC
TRBV2	-	TRBJ1-4	TRBD1	12	CASNRGGEKLFF	TGTGCCAGCAACAGGGGTGGGGAAAAACTGTTTTTT
TRBV5-1	few	TRBJ2-1	TRBD2	17	CASSPGLAGGQGNEQFF	TGCGCCAGCAGCCCTGGACTAGCGGGGGGGCAAGGCAATGAGCAGTTCTTC
TRBV3-1/TRBV3-2	-	TRBJ1-2	-	14	CASSQDSSAYGYTF	TGTGCCAGCAGCCAAGATAGCTCGGCCTATGGCTACACCTTC
TRBV11-2	-	TRBJ1-2	-	13	CASSFKPNYGYTF	TGTGCCAGCAGCTTTAAGCCTAACTATGGCTACACCTTC